This entry lists 27 T cell receptor beta chains sequenced from one sample in a study of blood T cell repertoires in COVID-19. The protocol was immunoSEQ multiplex PCR, while the TCRdb copy is restricted to in-frame clones and leaves out a portion. The sample lists some 200,000 clones; about 86% were seen once. The source material was peripheral blood. The source of these receptors is a woman aged 65 to 85 with acute or convalescent COVID-19.

The DNA for the CDR3 is TGTGCCAGCAGCTTAGAAGGGGCTAGCGGGGGTAATGAGCAGTTCTTC. It codes for CASSLEGASGGNEQFF. This rearrangement joins TRBV7-7 to TRBJ2-1; TRBD2 matches at 10 bases. After removal of 1 base from V and 7 bases from J, the junction contained 7 bases not matched to a gene. The CDR3 consists of 16 residues. Germline CDR1 is SSHAT and CDR2 is FNYEAQ (reference sequence).

The chain recombines TRBV6-5 with TRBJ1-1; 7 bases align to TRBD1. There are 15 residues in the CDR3. With 6 bases clipped from V and 1 base from J, the junction kept 8 bases outside the gene matches. CDR1 and CDR2 (germline): MNHEY, SVGAGI. The CDR3 reads CASRPPTGPNTEAFF. The CDR3 DNA follows: TGTGCCAGCAGACCCCCGACAGGGCCGAACACTGAAGCTTTCTTT.

This sequence joins TRBV5-4 and TRBJ2-2; TRBD2 is a possible D gene (6 bases). The CDR3 extends over 16 amino acids. CDR1 and CDR2 from the germline V gene are SGHNT and YYREEE (reference sequence). With 3 bases removed from V and 4 bases from J, the gap between germline ends came to 16 bases. The CDR3 spells CASSSRGSGFTGELFF. CDR3 bases: TGTGCCAGCAGCTCCCGGGGTAGCGGTTTCACCGGGGAGCTGTTTTTT.

The V gene is TRBV5-4, the J gene TRBJ2-7, with 7 bases identical to TRBD1. Germline CDR1 and CDR2: SGHNT and YYREEE (reference sequence). The V and J ends lost 5 bases and 0 bases, in that order; junction bases with no gene match: 8. The CDR3 covers 15 residues. This CDR3 is CASRPAGTASYEQYF. The CDR3 nucleotides read TGTGCCAGCAGACCCGCCGGGACAGCCTCCTACGAGCAGTACTTC.

The V call is TRBV5-1, the J call TRBJ1-3, with D unclear. Trimming removed 5 bases at V and 0 bases at J, with 15 bases between. Germline assignment: CDR1 SGHRS and CDR2 YFSETQ. The CDR3 is 16 amino acids. The CDR3 nucleotides are TGCGCCAGCAGTCTCGAGAGAGTCTCCTCTGGAAACACCATATATTTT. Protein: CASSLERVSSGNTIYF.

J is TRBJ1-5 and V is TRBV4-2, with D perhaps TRBD1 (6 bases). The germline V and J ends were trimmed by 0 bases and 6 bases, with 12 bases remaining between them. The germline V gene has CDR1 LGHNA and CDR2 YNFKEQ. The CDR3 runs to 15 residues. CDR3 in DNA: TGTGCCAGCAGCCAAGATACGGGGGGCAGTCAGCCCCAGCATTTT. It encodes CASSQDTGGSQPQHF.

The gene calls are TRBV11-2 and TRBJ1-2, with TRBD1 as a possible D gene (5 bases). Germline V gives CDR1 SGHAT, CDR2 FQNNGV. The CDR3 length is 15 residues. V lost 6 bases to trimming and J lost 0 bases, with 14 bases between them. The CDR3 DNA sequence: TGTGCCAGCAGGTCCCCAGGGAGGACTAACTATGGCTACACCTTC. The encoded protein is CASRSPGRTNYGYTF.

DNA of the CDR3: TGTGCCAGCAGGCCTCCCGGGACAGGGGCCTACGAGCAGTACTTC. This codes for CASRPPGTGAYEQYF. The rearrangement uses TRBV28 and TRBJ2-7; 10 nucleotides agree with TRBD1. CDR1 is MDHEN, CDR2 SYDVKM, per germline. This CDR3 is built from 15 residues. With 6 bases clipped from V and 2 bases from J, the junction kept 7 bases outside the gene matches.

V gene TRBV6-2 or TRBV6-3 combines with J gene TRBJ2-1; 13 nucleotides agree with TRBD2. Germline V gene lookup returns CDR1 MNHEY and CDR2 SVGEGT. V dropped 5 bases and J dropped 7; count of bases not matched to a gene: 5. The CDR3 length is 15 residues. The chain's CDR3 is CASSDGTSGKNEQFF. The CDR3 DNA follows: TGTGCCAGCAGTGACGGGACTAGCGGGAAAAATGAGCAGTTCTTC.

J is TRBJ2-7 and V is TRBV24-1, with 9 bases fitting TRBD2. CDR1 is KGHDR and CDR2 is SFDVKD in the germline V gene. The CDR3 spans 18 residues. With 3 bases clipped from V and 1 base from J, the junction kept 12 bases outside the gene matches. Here the CDR3 DNA reads TGTGCCACCAGTGATACGACCGAGGTAGCGGGGGTTTCCTACGAGCAGTACTTC. Its protein product is CATSDTTEVAGVSYEQYF.

The chain joins TRBV24-1 to TRBJ1-1, with D possibly TRBD1 on 6 matching bases. Trimming stripped 3 bases from V and 4 bases from J, with 11 bases between. This CDR3 comprises 14 residues. The V gene's germline CDR1 is KGHDR and CDR2 SFDVKD. The CDR3 DNA is TGTGCCACCAGTGATCCAGGGGAATCCACTGAAGCTTTCTTT. Translating gives CATSDPGESTEAFF.

The V gene is TRBV7-6, the J gene TRBJ1-6; 8 nucleotides agree with TRBD1. V dropped 5 bases and J dropped 9; count of bases not matched to a gene: 3. The V gene's germline CDR1 is SGHVS and CDR2 FNYEAQ. CDR3 length: 13 residues. CDR3 in amino acids: CASSPGGSSPLHF. DNA of the CDR3: TGTGCCAGCAGCCCAGGGGGCAGTTCACCCCTCCACTTT.

The CDR3 nucleotides read TGTGCCAGCAGTTGGGCCCGGCGGGAGGGCACCTACGAGCAGTACTTC. It translates to CASSWARREGTYEQYF. This chain joins TRBV28 and TRBJ2-7; 9 bases agree with TRBD2. Germline V gene lookup returns CDR1 MDHEN and CDR2 SYDVKM. CDR3 length equals 16 residues. After removal of 4 bases from V and 2 bases from J, the junction contained 9 bases not matched to a gene.

The rearrangement uses TRBV4-1 and TRBJ1-4; no firm D call. Trimming shortened V by 0 bases and J by 0 bases, and 11 bases separated the two germline ends. Germline-derived CDR1 and CDR2 are MGHRA and YSYEKL. The CDR3 covers 17 residues. The CDR3 DNA reads as TGCGCCAGCAGCCAAGATATGAGTAGAGCAACTAATGAAAAACTGTTTTTT. Encoded protein: CASSQDMSRATNEKLFF.

The CDR3 spells CASSIDPTGSSTPLHF. CDR3 nucleotide sequence: TGTGCCAGTAGTATAGATCCGACGGGGAGTAGCACACCCCTCCACTTT. The chain recombines TRBV19 with TRBJ1-6; D ambiguous. This CDR3 contains 16 residues. V lost 0 bases and J lost 11, with 17 bases in between. Looked up from germline, CDR1 is LNHDA and CDR2 is SQIVND (reference sequence).

V is TRBV6-5 and J is TRBJ2-7; 7 nucleotides line up with TRBD1. The CDR3 consists of 14 residues. The V gene end was trimmed by 5 bases and the J gene end by 6 bases; junction bases not matched to a gene: 10. The germline gives CDR1 MNHEY, CDR2 SVGAGI. The CDR3 protein is CASSPDRAVSEQYF. CDR3 sequence (DNA): TGTGCCAGCAGTCCTGACAGGGCCGTGAGCGAGCAGTACTTC.

The chain combines TRBV11-2 with TRBJ2-3; 10 bases match TRBD2. J was trimmed by 4 bases and V by 3 bases; bases with no gene match: 4. Germline loops: CDR1 SGHAT, CDR2 FQNNGV. This CDR3 has 15 amino acids. The CDR3 region has the DNA TGTGCCAGCAGCTTGACTAGCGGGCGGGCAGATACGCAGTATTTT. Translated: CASSLTSGRADTQYF.

V usage is TRBV7-2 and J usage is TRBJ1-3; D remains ambiguous. The V gene's germline CDR1 is SGHTA and CDR2 FQGNSA. The CDR3 has 16 residues. V was trimmed by 5 bases and J by 0 bases, leaving 14 bases between them. DNA for the CDR3: TGTGCCAGCAGCCCTGGGCAGGCCCGCTCTGGAAACACCATATATTTT. Protein product: CASSPGQARSGNTIYF.

V is TRBV7-2 and J is TRBJ1-5; TRBD1 aligns across 9 bases. The CDR3 is made up of 15 amino acids. Germline trimming cut 5 bases from V and 6 bases from J; bases unmatched to any gene: 8. The germline CDR1 and CDR2 sequences are SGHTA and FQGNSA. The chain's CDR3 is CASSPRTGAGQPQHF. For the CDR3, the DNA is TGTGCCAGCAGCCCGAGGACAGGGGCGGGTCAGCCCCAGCATTTT.

The rearrangement uses TRBV10-1 and TRBJ2-4; possible D gene TRBD2, 6 bases. Germline CDR1 and CDR2: WNHNN and SYGVQD (reference sequence). The V gene lost 2 bases and the J gene lost 3 bases, with 11 bases spanning the gap. The CDR3 has 15 amino acids. CDR3 amino acids: CASSEGGIGKNIQYF. In nucleotides, the CDR3 is TGCGCCAGCAGTGAGGGGGGGATCGGCAAAAACATTCAGTACTTC.

To note about this clone: Other DNA variants within this sample encode the same CDR3. Here the CDR3 DNA reads TGTGCCAGTAGTACGCCCGGACAGGGTTACGGCTACACCTTC. The encoded protein is CASSTPGQGYGYTF. This rearrangement joins TRBV19 to TRBJ1-2, with TRBD1 identical over 8 bases. CDR3 length: 14 amino acids. Germline V gene sequence: CDR1 LNHDA, CDR2 SQIVND (reference sequence). V trimming: 4 bases; J trimming: 8 bases; junction bases outside the gene matches: 9.

V and J are TRBV5-5 and TRBJ1-4; D gene unclear. This CDR3 is built from 16 residues. V lost 3 bases, J lost 2 bases, and 14 bases lay in between. The germline gives CDR1 SGHKS, CDR2 YYEKEE (reference sequence). The CDR3 loop reads CASSWADPATNEKLFF. In nucleotides, the CDR3 is TGTGCCAGCAGCTGGGCAGATCCTGCGACTAATGAAAAACTGTTTTTT.

The V and J genes are TRBV7-9 and TRBJ2-7; D remains unclear. This CDR3 is 12 amino acids long. Per germline, CDR1 SEHNR and CDR2 FQNEAQ (reference sequence). The V gene lost 6 bases and the J gene lost 6 bases, with 12 bases spanning the gap. The chain's CDR3 is CASSLGYSEQYF. CDR3 coding DNA: TGTGCCAGCAGTCTAGGTTATTCCGAGCAGTACTTC. Full variable domain (rest looked up from reference TRBV7-9 and TRBJ2-7): DTGVSQNPRHKITKRGQNVTFRCDPISEHNRLYWYRQTLGQGPEFLTYFQNEAQLEKSRLLSDRFSAERPKGSFSTLEIQRTEQGDSAMYLCASSLGYSEQYFGPGTRLTVT.

V usage is TRBV5-1 and J usage is TRBJ2-3; D remains ambiguous. The CDR3 is 14 residues long. The germline V and J ends were trimmed by 0 bases and 6 bases, with 11 bases remaining between them. Germline-derived CDR1 and CDR2 are SGHRS and YFSETQ. The CDR3 region is CASSLALPEDTQYF. The CDR3 nucleotides read TGCGCCAGCAGCTTGGCCCTTCCTGAGGATACGCAGTATTTT.

This rearrangement joins TRBV19 to TRBJ2-3; 7 nucleotides match TRBD2. J gave up 6 bases and V 5 bases, and 14 bases lay outside the gene matches. Germline loops: CDR1 LNHDA, CDR2 SQIVND (reference sequence). The CDR3 loop spans 16 amino acids. CDR3 in DNA: TGTGCCAGTAGTCTAGGACTAGGCCCGCTTGATGATACGCAGTATTTT. It translates to CASSLGLGPLDDTQYF.

J is TRBJ1-1 and V is TRBV29-1; a weak D match, TRBD1 (5 bases). V shed 7 bases and J shed 5 bases, with 20 bases lying between them. This CDR3 has 14 amino acids. Germline V gene data show CDR1 as SQVTM and CDR2 as ANQGSEA. The CDR3: CSARRGTGGTEAFF. Written as DNA, the CDR3 is TGCAGCGCCCGAAGGGGTACTGGAGGGACTGAAGCTTTCTTT.

This clone was counted a single time. The chain employs TRBV5-5 and TRBJ2-3, with 9 bases aligning to TRBD2. Germline lookup yields CDR1 SGHKS and CDR2 YYEKEE (reference sequence). Trimming at V came to 9 bases and at J to 0 bases, leaving 5 bases not matched to a gene. This CDR3 spans 14 amino acids. The chain's CDR3 is CATRLAASTDTQYF. The CDR3 DNA reads TGTGCCACCCGACTAGCGGCGAGCACAGATACGCAGTATTTT.